These 6 T cell receptor beta chains originate from one sample sequenced in a study. TCRdb analysed the 5' RACE reads with MiXCR anew, one entry per CDR3 protein. The data hold some 13,000 distinct CDR3 sequences, with around a quarter observed a single time. The material sequenced was naive CD4+ T cells sorted from blood. Subset indicated: naive CD4+ T cells, CD4+CD45RA+CD25-. These receptors originate from a female donor with breast cancer.

The V gene is TRBV7-3, the J gene TRBJ2-1; a weak D match, TRBD2 (5 bases). The CDR3 has 18 residues. Germline CDR1 SGHTA, CDR2 FQGTGA. V was trimmed by 5 bases and J by 4 bases, leaving 24 bases between them. CDR3 residues: CASSPLGSRAVTYNEQFF. The DNA of the CDR3 is TGTGCCAGCAGCCCTTTGGGCTCTAGAGCGGTCACGTACAATGAGCAGTTCTTC. The entire variable domain, with the rest obtained from reference TRBV7-3 and TRBJ2-1, is as follows: GAGVSQTPSNKVTEKGKYVELRCDPISGHTALYWYRQSLGQGPEFLIYFQGTGAADDSGLPNDRFFAVRPEGSVSTLKIQRTERGDSAVYLCASSPLGSRAVTYNEQFFGPGTRLTVL.

A note on this clonotype: One junction end disagrees with the germline gene, perhaps due to a read error. The rearrangement joins TRBV5-1 to TRBJ2-3; D is perhaps TRBD2 (5 bases). This CDR3 spans 15 amino acids. Germline CDR1 and CDR2: SGHRS and YFSETQ. CDR3 sequence: CAGSLEVPGTDTQYF. In DNA, the CDR3 is TGCGCCGGCAGCTTGGAGGTTCCCGGCACAGATACGCAGTATTTT.

This clonotype occurred many times. The chain joins TRBV12-3 or TRBV12-4 to TRBJ2-1; D possibly corresponds to TRBD1 (6 bases). The germline V and J ends were trimmed by 3 bases and 0 bases, with 9 bases remaining between them. The CDR3 consists of 15 residues. The CDR3 region is CASSLGAFSYNEQFF. DNA for the CDR3: TGTGCCAGCAGTTTGGGGGCATTCTCCTACAATGAGCAGTTCTTC.

This clonotype was counted a few times. This may arise from a read error, as a much more abundant clone is one base away. The chain couples TRBV12-3 or TRBV12-4 to TRBJ1-2; possibly TRBD1 for D (6 bases). This CDR3 region has 14 residues. V was clipped by 6 bases and J by 4 bases, with 15 bases between them. The CDR3 protein is CASSPGEGGYGYTF. The CDR3 coding sequence is TGTGCCAGCAGCCCGGGAGAAGGGGGCTATGGCTACACCTTC.

This clonotype was seen more than once but under ten times. The chain employs TRBV20-1 and TRBJ2-7; D possibly corresponds to TRBD1 (7 bases). V was shortened by 8 bases and J by 11 bases, with 19 bases between the two germline ends. The CDR3 covers 11 residues. CDR1 is DFQATT, CDR2 SNEGSKA, per germline (reference sequence). The CDR3 DNA reads TGCAGTTCCGGGGGCAGGGGGAAGGAGTACTTC. Residues: CSSGGRGKEYF.

The V gene is TRBV5-4, the J gene TRBJ2-4, with unresolved D. The CDR3 covers 14 residues. Germline CDR1 and CDR2: SGHNT and YYREEE (reference sequence). V lost 2 bases and J lost 5, with 11 bases in between. CDR3 bases: TGTGCCAGCAGCTTAGGCAGGTCCGAAAACATTCAGTACTTC. Protein product: CASSLGRSENIQYF.